The 16 T cell receptor beta chains below all came from one sample that was sequenced in a study of T cells in Graves' hyperthyroidism and ophthalmopathy. There were TCR beta CDR3 regions amplified from RNA transcripts. With the HTBI primer set, the TCR CDR3 went through a first round of RT-PCR. TCRdb independently ran MiXCR on the multiplex PCR reads; one entry per CDR3 protein. The data hold fewer than 500,000 distinct CDR3 sequences, with roughly 15% observed a single time. The sequencing input was blood. These receptor sequences come from a man between 18 and 29 years old with Graves' ophthalmopathy.

This clonotype has at least ten counts. The CDR3 protein is CASSFHSGANVLTF. The CDR3 region has the DNA TGTGCCAGCAGTTTTCACTCTGGGGCCAACGTCCTGACTTTC. The rearrangement joins TRBV12-3 or TRBV12-4 to TRBJ2-6; unclear D gene. V was pared by 3 bases and J by 0 bases, with 3 bases between. The CDR3 extends over 14 amino acids.

This clonotype was picked up many times. The rearrangement uses TRBV13 and TRBJ2-1; D is uncertain. This CDR3 comprises 14 residues. Germline CDR1 PRHDT, CDR2 FYEKMQ (reference sequence). The ends were cut back, 6 bases at V and 0 bases at J, with 9 bases in the middle. CDR3 residues: CASRLISSYNEQFF. CDR3 DNA: TGTGCCAGCAGGCTTATTAGCTCCTACAATGAGCAGTTCTTC.

Ten or more counts support this clonotype. The V and J genes are TRBV5-1 and TRBJ2-2, with D possibly TRBD1 on 6 matching bases. The V gene lost 1 base and the J gene lost 1 base, with 8 bases spanning the gap. The CDR3 runs to 15 residues. The germline CDR1 and CDR2 sequences are SGHRS and YFSETQ. The CDR3 nucleotides are TGCGCCAGCAGCTTGTGGGGACAGAACACCGGGGAGCTGTTTTTT. Translated: CASSLWGQNTGELFF.

This clonotype was recorded many times. The rearrangement links TRBV24-1 to TRBJ1-2; D is perhaps TRBD1 (6 bases). The V end was cut by 5 bases, the J end by 5 bases, with 26 bases between. The CDR3 sequence is 18 residues long. Germline CDR1 reads KGHDR; CDR2 reads SFDVKD. The CDR3 protein is CATSGPRLGRGARYGYTF. The CDR3 nucleotides read TGTGCCACCAGTGGCCCCCGGCTAGGTAGGGGGGCTCGTTATGGCTACACCTTC.

This clonotype was seen ten or more times. One end of the junction fails to match germline, which may point to a read error. This sequence joins TRBV3-1 and TRBJ2-7; 9 bases align to TRBD2. In germline, CDR1 is LGHDT, CDR2 YNNKEL (reference sequence). The CDR3 has 15 amino acids. Here the CDR3 reads CVSSQGLALAYEQYF. For the CDR3, the DNA is TGTGTCAGCAGCCAGGGACTAGCTCTGGCCTACGAGCAGTACTTC.

As for this clonotype: A much larger clone lies one base from this, so it may be a read error. V is TRBV7-2 and J is TRBJ2-1, with D perhaps being TRBD1 or TRBD2 (5 bases each). The ends were cut back, 0 bases at V and 8 bases at J, with 14 bases in the middle. This CDR3 contains 15 residues. The germline V gene encodes CDR1 SGHTA and CDR2 FQGNSA. DNA for the CDR3: TGTGCCAGCAGCTTAGCGGGGGATGGGGCGCATGAGCAGTTCTTC. Its translation is CASSLAGDGAHEQFF.

The V gene is TRBV4-1, the J gene TRBJ2-2; D not certain. This CDR3 spans 15 amino acids. Germline V gene lookup returns CDR1 MGHRA and CDR2 YSYEKL. With 4 bases removed from V and 1 base from J, the gap between germline ends came to 10 bases. The CDR3 spells CASSLVPGNTGELFF. The CDR3 DNA is TGCGCCAGCAGCCTGGTGCCGGGGAACACCGGGGAGCTGTTTTTT.

This clonotype was seen at least ten times. The J gene is TRBJ2-3, the V gene TRBV6-1; 15 bases map to TRBD2. In germline, CDR1 is MNHNS, CDR2 SASEGT. V shed 5 bases and J 5 bases; nucleotides not matched to a gene: 11. The CDR3 has 18 residues. The CDR3 DNA is TGTGCCAGCAGTTATGGACTAGCGGGGGGGGGAAGTTTAGATACGCAGTATTTT. Amino acids: CASSYGLAGGGSLDTQYF.

This clonotype was recorded many times. The CDR3 DNA reads TGCAGCGTCGAGGGGACCGCTTTGGGGGATGGCTACACCTTC. It codes for CSVEGTALGDGYTF. J is TRBJ1-2 and V is TRBV29-1, with TRBD1 as a possible D gene (5 bases). V was shortened by 6 bases and J by 6 bases, with 20 bases between the two germline ends. The CDR3 is made up of 14 amino acids. Germline V CDR1 and CDR2: SQVTM, ANQGSEA.

This clonotype has ten or more counts. The chain employs TRBV7-9 and TRBJ2-6, with 12 positions matching TRBD1. The J segment lost 1 base and the V segment lost 5 bases, leaving 3 bases of the junction unmatched. CDR3 length equals 17 residues. Germline CDR1 reads SEHNR; CDR2 reads FQNEAQ (reference sequence). The CDR3 DNA is TGTGCCAGCAGCCCGGGACAGGGGGCTTCTGGGGCCAACGTCCTGACTTTC. Protein: CASSPGQGASGANVLTF.

This clonotype was seen a handful of times. The chain uses TRBV6-1 and TRBJ1-5; D possibly corresponds to TRBD1 (5 bases). This CDR3 region has 14 residues. Germline CDR1 reads MNHNS; CDR2 reads SASEGT. V was shortened by 6 bases and J by 4 bases, with 13 bases between the two germline ends. The CDR3 is CASSRGDRNQPQHF. CDR3 coding DNA: TGTGCCAGCAGCCGGGGGGATCGGAATCAGCCCCAGCATTTT.

The rearrangement joins TRBV7-3 to TRBJ2-7; 7 bases fit TRBD2. Germline CDR1 reads SGHTA; CDR2 reads FQGTGA. There are 14 residues in the CDR3. V shed 8 bases and J 2 bases; nucleotides not matched to a gene: 9. CDR3 sequence: CASPPRGSAYEQYF. DNA for the CDR3: TGTGCCAGCCCCCCCCGCGGGAGCGCCTACGAGCAGTACTTC.

This clonotype was detected ten times or more. The chain couples TRBV10-3 to TRBJ1-5, with 7 bases identical to TRBD1. The CDR3 length is 17 residues. In germline, CDR1 is ENHRY, CDR2 SYGVKD. Trimming removed 4 bases from V and 2 bases from J; junction bases left unmatched: 11. CDR3 DNA sequence: TGTGCCATCAGTGCTACAACAGGGGCCAGGGGCAATCAGCCCCAGCATTTT. Translation: CAISATTGARGNQPQHF.

This clonotype was counted at least ten times. The chain employs TRBV3-1 and TRBJ2-2, with TRBD2 matching 9 bases. The CDR3 is 17 amino acids. CDR1 is LGHDT, CDR2 YNNKEL, per germline (reference sequence). V lost 3 bases, J lost 2 bases, and 7 bases stayed unmatched. The DNA of the CDR3 is TGTGCCAGCAGCCAGAAAACTAGCGGGCGAAACACCGGGGAGCTGTTTTTT. Its translation is CASSQKTSGRNTGELFF.

This clonotype was counted many times. The V and J genes are TRBV12-3 or TRBV12-4 and TRBJ2-7; 11 positions agree with TRBD1. The trim removed 6 bases at V and 5 bases at J, leaving 6 bases unmatched. The CDR3 extends over 14 amino acids. This chain's CDR3 is CASRASGQGDEQYF. In nucleotides, the CDR3 is TGTGCCAGCAGAGCCTCGGGACAGGGGGACGAGCAGTACTTC.

This clonotype was seen ten or more times. The chain has TRBV29-1 and TRBJ1-4; 8 bases agree with TRBD1. Unmatched junction bases numbered 9, after V lost 7 bases and J lost 11 bases. The CDR3 extends over 12 amino acids. Germline-derived CDR1 and CDR2 are SQVTM and ANQGSEA. CDR3 nucleotide sequence: TGCAGCGGAGGACAGGGCCTGAATAAACTGTTTTTT. It translates to CSGGQGLNKLFF. Full variable domain (remainder filled in from reference TRBV29-1 and TRBJ1-4): SAVISQKPSRDICQRGTSLTIQCQVDSQVTMMFWYRQQPGQSLTLIATANQGSEATYESGFVIDKFPISRPNLTFSTLTVSNMSPEDSSIYLCSGGQGLNKLFFGSGTQLSVL.